These T cell receptor beta chains were read from a single sample in a study of T cell repertoires in cytomegalovirus infection. TCRdb redid the calling of the reads with MiXCR, one entry per CDR3 protein. This table has a few hundred thousand distinct CDR3 sequences, less than 30% appearing once. Sequenced sample: PBMCs. The source of these receptors is a human donor in good health (CMV status not recorded). Some clones in this sample may be carry-over from other donors' samples. CDR3s include the opening cysteine and the closing phenylalanine or tryptophan. The D gene is left open where the match is weak. A clone size is listed for some rows: how often the clone was seen (once, few, many), or a class if it is expanded.

TRBD1,.,TRBV4-1,TRBJ1-6,TGCGCCAGCAGCCAGGCTCGACAGGGCTTCTATAATTCACCCCTCCACTTT,CASSQARQGFYNSPLHF
TRBD1,.,TRBV7-9,TRBJ1-4,TGTGCCAGCAGCAGACCGGGACAGGGGGATGAAAAACTGTTTTTT,CASSRPGQGDEKLFF
TRBD2,many,TRBV7-2,TRBJ2-1,TGTGCCAGCAGCCCAACGACTAGCGGGACACAGCAGTTCTTC,CASSPTTSGTQQFF
.,many,TRBV7-2,TRBJ2-7,TGTGCCAGCAGCCCTCGGGCAGGTAGCTCCTACGAGCAGTACTTC,CASSPRAGSSYEQYF
TRBD2,.,TRBV2,TRBJ2-2,TGTGCCCGGAGAGGACAGGGTGCACTAGCGGGAGAGTCGGGGGAGCTGTTTTTT,CARRGQGALAGESGELFF
.,.,TRBV19,TRBJ1-1,TGTGCCAGTAGTATTCCGGCAGGGAAGACCACTGAAGCTTTCTTT,CASSIPAGKTTEAFF
.,.,TRBV20-1,TRBJ2-3,TGCAGTGCTAGGTCCCCTGAGAGAGATACGCAGTATTTT,CSARSPERDTQYF
.,.,TRBV29-1,TRBJ1-4,TGCAGCGTTGGAAAGGGGAGGGAGAATGAAAAACTGTTTTTT,CSVGKGRENEKLFF
.,many,TRBV7-8,TRBJ1-1,TGTGCCAGCAGCTTAATGGTCCAGGGAAACACTGAAGCTTTCTTT,CASSLMVQGNTEAFF
.,.,TRBV30,TRBJ1-1,TGTGCCTGGAACGGAAGGCAGGGTAACACTGAAGCTTTCTTT,CAWNGRQGNTEAFF
.,.,TRBV2,TRBJ2-5,TGTGCCAGCAGTTACAACGGCCGAGAGACCCAGTACTTC,CASSYNGRETQYF
.,once,TRBV7-2,TRBJ2-2,TGTGCCAGCAGCTGGGGGGGCAGAAGCGCTGCGAACACCGGGGAGCTGTTTTTT,CASSWGGRSAANTGELFF
.,few,TRBV19,TRBJ1-1,TGTGCCAGTAGTATACCAGGGACGCTCTCTGAAGCTTTCTTT,CASSIPGTLSEAFF
.,.,TRBV20-1,TRBJ1-4,TGCAGTGCTAGAACAGGGAGAAGTACTGAAAAACTGTTTTTT,CSARTGRSTEKLFF
TRBD1,.,TRBV6-6,TRBJ2-4,TGTGCCAGCAGTTGGACAGGGGAGACCAAAAACATTCAGTACTTC,CASSWTGETKNIQYF
.,.,TRBV7-9,TRBJ2-7,TGTGCCAGCAGCTTAGCACAGGGAATAAACGAGCAGTACTTC,CASSLAQGINEQYF
TRBD2,.,TRBV7-2,TRBJ2-1,TGTGCCAGCAGCGCCCGACTAGCGGGAGGGCCCCATGAGCAGTTCTTC,CASSARLAGGPHEQFF
.,.,TRBV11-2,TRBJ2-3,TGTGCCAGCAGCTGGCCCTCGGGGGGCACAGATACGCAGTATTTT,CASSWPSGGTDTQYF
TRBD2,many,TRBV6-2/TRBV6-3,TRBJ2-1,TGTGCCAGCAAAACTAGCGGGAACTACAATGAGCAGTTCTTC,CASKTSGNYNEQFF
.,.,TRBV28,TRBJ1-2,TGTGCCAGCATTTCGGACTATGGCTACACCTTC,CASISDYGYTF
.,.,TRBV19,TRBJ1-1,TGTGCCAGTAGTATTATGGCGGTGAACACTGAAGCTTTCTTT,CASSIMAVNTEAFF
.,.,TRBV12-3/TRBV12-4,TRBJ1-5,TGTGCCAGCAGTTTAGCTGGGCAGGGCAATCAGCCCCAGCATTTT,CASSLAGQGNQPQHF
.,.,TRBV2,TRBJ2-7,TGTGCCAGCAGTGTGGGCAGTCTCTCCGAGCAGTACTTC,CASSVGSLSEQYF
TRBD1,many,TRBV7-2,TRBJ1-5,TGTGCCAGCAGCTTCTATAACCCCGGGACAGAATTACGGCAGCCCCAGCATTTT,CASSFYNPGTELRQPQHF
TRBD2,many,TRBV7-8,TRBJ2-4,TGTGCCAGCAGCTTAGTAGCCCTAGCGGGAGCAGTATCCAAAAACATTCAGTACTTC,CASSLVALAGAVSKNIQYF
TRBD1,few,TRBV6-1,TRBJ1-4,TGTGCCAGCAGTGAAGCTGAAGGGGGCCGGGAAAAACTGTTTTTT,CASSEAEGGREKLFF
.,.,TRBV4-1,TRBJ2-7,TGCGCCAGCAGCCAAGACTTTACCAGCTCCTACGAGCAGTACTTC,CASSQDFTSSYEQYF
.,many,TRBV7-6,TRBJ2-5,TGTGCCAGCAGCCGCCATCAGGGGATCCAAGAGACCCAGTACTTC,CASSRHQGIQETQYF
TRBD2,.,TRBV7-9,TRBJ2-1,TGTGCCAGCAGCTTATCGGGACTAGCGGGAAATGAGCAGTTCTTC,CASSLSGLAGNEQFF
TRBD1,many,TRBV6-2/TRBV6-3,TRBJ2-7,TGTGCCAGCAGAGGGACAGATGAGCAGTACTTC,CASRGTDEQYF
.,.,TRBV5-6,TRBJ1-2,TGTGCCAGCAGCTTGGAGGGGCAGTCCTATGGCTACACCTTC,CASSLEGQSYGYTF
.,.,TRBV28,TRBJ1-3,TGTGCCAGCAGTTCTTTGGGGACAACGGGAAACACCATATATTTT,CASSSLGTTGNTIYF
.,.,TRBV7-2,TRBJ2-1,TGTGCCAGCAGCCCTCGACAGAGAAGCTACAATGAGCAGTTCTTC,CASSPRQRSYNEQFF
.,.,TRBV4-1,TRBJ2-1,TGCGCCAGCAGCCAAGTTAGGGGCTCCTACAATGAGCAGTTCTTC,CASSQVRGSYNEQFF
TRBD1,.,TRBV7-6,TRBJ2-1,TGTGCCAGCAGAAAACGGGACAGGGAGGGCAATGAGCAGTTCTTC,CASRKRDREGNEQFF
TRBD2,few,TRBV12-3/TRBV12-4,TRBJ2-1,TGTGCCAGCAGTCCCAGTCGTTTTAGCGGGAGGGCCAGAACCTATGAGCAGTTCTTC,CASSPSRFSGRARTYEQFF
.,many,TRBV7-6,TRBJ2-5,TGTGCCAGCAGCTTATCCCAGGGGCTGGGAGAGACCCAGTACTTC,CASSLSQGLGETQYF
TRBD1,.,TRBV6-2/TRBV6-3,TRBJ1-5,TGTGCCAGCAGTTACTTTGGGACAGAACTTAGCAATCAGCCCCAGCATTTT,CASSYFGTELSNQPQHF
TRBD1,few,TRBV14,TRBJ1-1,TGTGCCAGCAGCCAGAGGACAGGGTCCCCTGTTGTCGGTCCTGAAGCTTTCTTT,CASSQRTGSPVVGPEAFF
.,.,TRBV11-1,TRBJ2-7,TGTGCCAGCAGCCATGCGCGGTCCTACGAGCAGTACTTC,CASSHARSYEQYF
TRBD1,few,TRBV19,TRBJ1-4,TGTGCCAGTAGTATCGTGATACAGGGGGCGACTAATGAAAAACTGTTTTTT,CASSIVIQGATNEKLFF
.,.,TRBV28,TRBJ1-1,TGTGCCAGCAGTTTTGTATTTCGGGGGAACACTGAAGCTTTCTTT,CASSFVFRGNTEAFF
.,many,TRBV7-2,TRBJ1-1,TGTGCCAGCAGCTTAGCGAATCGGGGGGTAACTGAAGCTTTCTTT,CASSLANRGVTEAFF
.,.,TRBV25-1,TRBJ2-1,TGTGCCAGCAGTGACCCTATTGATCTATACAATGAGCAGTTCTTC,CASSDPIDLYNEQFF
TRBD1,.,TRBV2,TRBJ2-3,TGTGCCAGCAGCGTCGTGCTTGGGACAGCGACCTCAGATACGCAGTATTTT,CASSVVLGTATSDTQYF
TRBD2,few,TRBV9,TRBJ2-1,TGTGCCAGCAGCGTGGGACTAGCGGGACGGAGAGGTGTTACAAATGAGCAGTTCTTC,CASSVGLAGRRGVTNEQFF
.,many,TRBV7-2,TRBJ2-7,TGTGCCAGCAGCTCAGGCGGGACGTCCTACGAGCAGTACTTC,CASSSGGTSYEQYF
.,.,TRBV11-2,TRBJ2-1,TGTGCCAGCAGCTTGCCCGGCGCGGGATTTATCGTCAGTGAGCAGTTCTTC,CASSLPGAGFIVSEQFF
TRBD2,.,TRBV12-3/TRBV12-4,TRBJ2-1,TGTGCCAGCAGTCCCACTCAGCGGGAGGGGGGGGATGAGCAGTTCTTC,CASSPTQREGGDEQFF
TRBD2,.,TRBV5-8,TRBJ2-7,TGTGCCAGCAGCTTGGGGACTAGCGGGAGCCGGTCCTACGAGCAGTACTTC,CASSLGTSGSRSYEQYF
TRBD1,.,TRBV24-1,TRBJ2-1,TGTGCCACCGAGGGACAGGGAATTTTTGGAAGTGAGCAGTTCTTC,CATEGQGIFGSEQFF
TRBD1,few,TRBV5-5,TRBJ2-3,TGTGCCAGCAGCCCTCCGGGACAGGGGATTGCTTACACGCAGTATTTT,CASSPPGQGIAYTQYF